A few counts support the clone carrying this T cell receptor (beta chain). The protocol was immunoSEQ multiplex PCR, while the TCRdb copy is restricted to in-frame clones and leaves out a portion. This table holds about 1 million clones, 75% to 85% found once. Germline assignment: CDR1 SNHLY and CDR2 FYNNEI. Trimming left V 2 bases short and J 4 bases short, with 0 bases between. This CDR3 is built from 11 residues. The sample comes from a study of shared clonotypes between healthy human individuals. Material for sequencing was memory CD4+ T cells from PBMCs. This sample's subset: CD45RA-negative fraction. V is TRBV2 and J is TRBJ1-5; no definite D call. The clonotype originates from a man between 18 and 35 years old in good health. Some clones in this sample may be carry-over from other donors' samples. The CDR3 coding sequence is TGTGCCAGCAGTGAAAATCAGCCCCAGCATTTT. The encoded protein is CASSENQPQHF.